The sequence of this T cell receptor beta chain was determined in a study of long-term antiretroviral therapy in people with HIV. At the level of the study: By about a decade, the earliest samples predate the 2015 immediate-ART recommendation.

Donors each had at least one pre-ART PBMC sample and at least two post-ART ones. Germline values: CDR1 SGHTA, CDR2 FQGNSA. The CDR3 loop spans 17 amino acids. The V and J ends lost 3 bases and 4 bases respectively, with 19 bases between them. Study outcomes and limitations: Clones showing expansion before ART dominated the repertoire at all time points.

With regard to this clone: Its antigen is not identified.

Runs used v3.0 of the immunoSEQ assay and were done at survey level. Profiling relied on immunoSEQ multiplex PCR, and the TCRdb table lists in-frame clones only, not all of them. The sample holds about 21,000 clones, roughly 79% seen once. V gene TRBV7-2 combines with J gene TRBJ2-1; D possibly matches TRBD1 or TRBD2 (5 bases each). The origin of this receptor is a middle-aged man with HIV. Sequences were derived from unsorted PBMCs, sampled 2.2 years after starting antiretroviral therapy. The CDR3 DNA reads as TGTGCCAGCAGCTTGAGTATGGGGCGGGCGGGTTACAATGAGCAGTTCTTC. It yields the protein CASSLSMGRAGYNEQFF. The variable domain in full, completed from reference TRBV7-2 and TRBJ2-1, reads GAGVSQSPSNKVTEKGKDVELRCDPISGHTALYWYRQSLGQGLEFLIYFQGNSAPDKSGLPSDRFSAERTGGSVSTLTIQRTQQEDSAVYLCASSLSMGRAGYNEQFFGPGTRLTVL.